Below, 23 T cell receptor beta chains from the same sample are listed, as sequenced in a study of Ad26.COV2.S vaccination and SARS-CoV-2 variants. This sample's treatment: 15 to 20 received Ad26.COV2.S at low or high dose, single or two shots; about 5 received placebo; per-sample allocation not given. After the first vaccine or placebo injection, samples were drawn on day 63. Data came from immunoSEQ multiplex PCR; TCRdb stores just in-frame clones and leaves some out. The table has over 250,000 clones, approximately 89% seen once; the top ten hold about 3.6%. The sequences come from peripheral blood, collected in a trial of Ad26.COV2.S vaccine versus placebo. The receptor source for this set is a person between 18 and 65 years old who received the Ad26.COV2.S COVID-19 vaccine or a placebo.

The chain employs TRBV20-1 and TRBJ1-2; D unclear. Trimming took 3 bases from V and 2 from J, leaving 7 bases between them. The CDR3 spans 12 residues. The V gene's germline CDR1 is DFQATT and CDR2 SNEGSKA (reference sequence). CDR3 sequence reads: CSASSGNYGYTF. CDR3 bases: TGCAGTGCTAGTTCGGGGAACTATGGCTACACCTTC.

The chain couples TRBV2 to TRBJ1-2; 8 nucleotides align to TRBD1. This CDR3 spans 14 amino acids. CDR1 and CDR2 from the germline V gene are SNHLY and FYNNEI. Trimming cost V 6 bases and J 8 bases; bases outside gene matches: 11. CDR3 loop: CASRDRTGPGGYTF. CDR3 DNA: TGTGCCAGCAGAGACCGGACAGGGCCCGGGGGCTACACCTTC.

This rearrangement joins TRBV19 to TRBJ2-1; D gene ambiguous. CDR1 LNHDA and CDR2 SQIVND come from the germline V gene (reference sequence). The CDR3 length is 15 residues. Trimming pared 3 bases from V and 9 bases from J, leaving 18 bases between. The CDR3 DNA is TGTGCCAGTAGTATTAGCCTAGGTGTGGGCAGTGAGCAGTTCTTC. Protein sequence: CASSISLGVGSEQFF. The whole variable domain, remainder taken from reference TRBV19 and TRBJ2-1, is DGGITQSPKYLFRKEGQNVTLSCEQNLNHDAMYWYRQDPGQGLRLIYYSQIVNDFQKGDIAEGYSVSREKKESFPLTVTSAQKNPTAFYLCASSISLGVGSEQFFGPGTRLTVL.

The chain links TRBV6-5 to TRBJ2-7, with no clear D. The CDR3 has 12 amino acids. Germline values: CDR1 MNHEY, CDR2 SVGAGI. The ends were cut back, 8 bases at V and 0 bases at J, with 8 bases in the middle. Written as DNA, the CDR3 is TGTGCCAGCGGAAAAGGCTCCTACGAGCAGTACTTC. This sequence encodes CASGKGSYEQYF.

The rearrangement joins TRBV3-1 (or the pseudogene TRBV3-2) to TRBJ1-6, with D unclear. The CDR3 sequence is 17 residues long. V lost 4 bases, J lost 9 bases, and 22 bases lay in between. In germline, CDR1 is LGHDT, CDR2 YNNKEL (reference sequence). The CDR3 spells CASSPTGGLLGASPLHF. The CDR3 bases are TGTGCCAGCAGCCCGACCGGAGGTCTACTCGGAGCTTCACCCCTCCACTTT.

This rearrangement joins TRBV11-2 to TRBJ2-7; no definite D call. Germline CDR1 and CDR2: SGHAT and FQNNGV. The CDR3 has 15 amino acids. Trimming removed 0 bases at V and 3 bases at J, with 12 bases between. CDR3 residues: CASSLDGLQDYEQYF. For the CDR3, the DNA is TGTGCCAGCAGCTTAGATGGCTTACAAGACTACGAGCAGTACTTC.

This chain joins TRBV21-1 and TRBJ1-5; whether TRBD1, the table's D call, matches the DNA was not checked. TRBV21-1 is assigned pseudogene status. The length of the CDR3 is 15 residues. DNA of the CDR3: TGTGCCAGCAGCAAACGACAGAATAGCAATCAGCCCCAGCATTTT. This translates into CASSKRQNSNQPQHF.

A remark on this clone: The sample holds other DNA sequences that translate to the same CDR3. The J gene is TRBJ2-1, the V gene TRBV10-2; 11 bases align to TRBD2. The CDR3 is made up of 14 amino acids. V trimming: 8 bases; J trimming: 8 bases; junction bases outside the gene matches: 8. From germline, CDR1 is WSHSY and CDR2 SAAADI. CDR3 coding DNA: TGCGCCAGCCGCCTAGCGGGAGGTGGGGATGAGCAGTTCTTC. This codes for CASRLAGGGDEQFF.

The V gene is TRBV11-1, the J gene TRBJ2-5; no reliable D call. The V end was cut by 6 bases, the J end by 4 bases, with 12 bases between. Germline V gives CDR1 SGHAT, CDR2 FQDESV (reference sequence). The CDR3 runs 13 residues. CDR3 bases: TGTGCCAGCAGTTTGAGTAGAGGAGAGACCCAGTACTTC. Amino acid sequence: CASSLSRGETQYF.

This chain uses TRBV5-1 with TRBJ2-1, with a weak D call TRBD2 (5 bases). CDR1 and CDR2 (germline): SGHRS, YFSETQ. The V end lost 4 bases, the J end lost 5 bases, and 19 bases lay between the germline ends. This CDR3 comprises 16 residues. CDR3 protein: CASSLRPAGVHNEQFF. CDR3 bases: TGCGCCAGCAGCCTTCGACCGGCCGGGGTCCACAATGAGCAGTTCTTC.

This chain joins TRBV6-4 and TRBJ1-4; D not resolved. This CDR3 has 14 amino acids. Germline values: CDR1 MRHNA, CDR2 SNTAGT. Trimming removed 5 bases at V and 0 bases at J, with 7 bases between. The DNA for the CDR3 is TGTGCCAGCAGTCTGCGGACAACTAATGAAAAACTGTTTTTT. Its protein is CASSLRTTNEKLFF.

The chain combines TRBV5-6 with TRBJ2-7; 12 positions agree with TRBD2. The germline V gene has CDR1 SGHDT and CDR2 YYEEEE. With V trimmed by 0 bases and J by 12 bases, 4 bases remained unmatched. The CDR3 is 13 residues long. The CDR3 is CASSLGTSGAAYF. Written as DNA, the CDR3 is TGTGCCAGCAGCTTGGGGACTAGCGGGGCTGCGTACTTC.

This sequence joins TRBV7-3 and TRBJ2-5; 15 positions agree with TRBD2. CDR1 is SGHTA and CDR2 is FQGTGA in the germline V gene. CDR3 length: 17 amino acids. V lost 4 bases and J lost 1; bases outside the gene matches: 4. The CDR3 protein is CASSYGTSGGFQETQYF. DNA for the CDR3: TGTGCCAGCAGCTACGGGACTAGCGGGGGGTTCCAAGAGACCCAGTACTTC.

This clone occurred a few times. The chain recombines TRBV24-1 with TRBJ1-5, with 10 bases matching TRBD1. The CDR3 length is 15 residues. Germline V gene sequence: CDR1 KGHDR, CDR2 SFDVKD. With 3 bases clipped from V and 2 bases from J, the junction kept 0 bases outside the gene matches. The CDR3: CATSDGTGGNQPQHF. DNA for the CDR3: TGTGCCACCAGTGATGGGACAGGGGGCAATCAGCCCCAGCATTTT.

V gene TRBV15 combines with J gene TRBJ2-7; D could derive from TRBD1 or TRBD2 (5 bases each). The germline V gene encodes CDR1 LNHNV and CDR2 YYDKDF (reference sequence). This CDR3 contains 15 residues. Trimming took off 5 bases at V and 0 bases at J, with 14 bases between the two ends. CDR3 nucleotides: TGTGCCACCAGCCCGAGCTGGGGGAGCTCCTACGAGCAGTACTTC. This encodes CATSPSWGSSYEQYF.

This clone was found once. The chain recombines TRBV7-3 with TRBJ2-5; D is unclear. The CDR3 runs 13 residues. In germline, CDR1 is SGHTA, CDR2 FQGTGA. Deletions cut 5 bases from V and 1 base from J, with 8 bases between. The CDR3 DNA sequence: TGTGCCAGCAGCCTTTTATTCCAAGAGACCCAGTACTTC. Translated, it gives CASSLLFQETQYF.

The chain couples TRBV7-9 to TRBJ2-3; D is perhaps TRBD1 (6 bases). Trimming stripped 1 base from V and 9 bases from J, with 17 bases between. The germline V gene encodes CDR1 SEHNR and CDR2 FQNEAQ (reference sequence). The CDR3 spans 15 residues. The CDR3 is CASSLVGVQGSTQYF. DNA of the CDR3: TGTGCCAGCAGCTTAGTTGGCGTGCAGGGGTCAACGCAGTATTTT.

The sample holds one count of this clone. The chain carries TRBV7-2 and TRBJ2-2; 7 bases are shared with TRBD1. CDR3 size: 17 residues. In germline, CDR1 is SGHTA, CDR2 FQGNSA. V trimming: 2 bases; J trimming: 5 bases; junction bases outside the gene matches: 11. For the CDR3, the DNA is TGTGCCAGCAGCTTATTGTTAGGGGGCGCGAGGACCGGGGAGCTGTTTTTT. It codes for CASSLLLGGARTGELFF.

The chain combines TRBV19 with TRBJ2-1; possible D gene TRBD2, 5 bases. Germline loops: CDR1 LNHDA, CDR2 SQIVND (reference sequence). The CDR3 is 15 amino acids. V gave up 3 bases and J gave up 0 bases, with 9 bases separating them. The chain's CDR3 is CASSIAGFSYNEQFF. CDR3 nucleotide sequence: TGTGCCAGTAGTATCGCGGGCTTCTCCTACAATGAGCAGTTCTTC.

Remarks on this clone: One end of the junction is discordant with germline, which a read error may explain. CDR3 sequence: CASSPITIATRELFF. DNA of the CDR3: TGTGCCAGCTCACCAATCACAATCGCCACCCGGGAGCTGTTTTTT. This chain links TRBV18 with TRBJ2-2, with D unresolved. There are 15 residues in the CDR3. Germline V gene lookup returns CDR1 KGHSH and CDR2 LQKENI.

The chain employs TRBV6-5 and TRBJ1-5; a weak D match, TRBD1 (5 bases). V gave up 6 bases and J gave up 7 bases, with 10 bases separating them. This CDR3 is 12 amino acids long. Looked up from germline, CDR1 is MNHEY and CDR2 is SVGAGI. The CDR3 sequence: CASRFWGQPQHF. DNA of the CDR3: TGTGCCAGCAGGTTCTGGGGGCAGCCCCAGCATTTT.

The genes are TRBV12-3 or TRBV12-4 and TRBJ2-5; possibly TRBD1 for D (6 bases). The CDR3 is 13 amino acids. Trimming shortened V by 6 bases and J by 1 base, and 9 bases separated the two germline ends. CDR3 in amino acids: CASSLQGQETQYF. DNA for the CDR3: TGTGCCAGCAGCCTACAGGGCCAAGAGACCCAGTACTTC.

As for this clone: Distinct nucleotide sequences in the sample also encode this CDR3. The chain recombines TRBV6-5 with TRBJ1-2; D gene uncertain. The CDR3 runs 14 residues. CDR1 is MNHEY and CDR2 is SVGAGI in the germline V gene. The V gene lost 0 bases and the J gene lost 3 bases, with 8 bases spanning the gap. CDR3 protein: CASSYSEGYYGYTF. The DNA for the CDR3 is TGTGCCAGCAGTTACTCGGAGGGTTACTATGGCTACACCTTC.